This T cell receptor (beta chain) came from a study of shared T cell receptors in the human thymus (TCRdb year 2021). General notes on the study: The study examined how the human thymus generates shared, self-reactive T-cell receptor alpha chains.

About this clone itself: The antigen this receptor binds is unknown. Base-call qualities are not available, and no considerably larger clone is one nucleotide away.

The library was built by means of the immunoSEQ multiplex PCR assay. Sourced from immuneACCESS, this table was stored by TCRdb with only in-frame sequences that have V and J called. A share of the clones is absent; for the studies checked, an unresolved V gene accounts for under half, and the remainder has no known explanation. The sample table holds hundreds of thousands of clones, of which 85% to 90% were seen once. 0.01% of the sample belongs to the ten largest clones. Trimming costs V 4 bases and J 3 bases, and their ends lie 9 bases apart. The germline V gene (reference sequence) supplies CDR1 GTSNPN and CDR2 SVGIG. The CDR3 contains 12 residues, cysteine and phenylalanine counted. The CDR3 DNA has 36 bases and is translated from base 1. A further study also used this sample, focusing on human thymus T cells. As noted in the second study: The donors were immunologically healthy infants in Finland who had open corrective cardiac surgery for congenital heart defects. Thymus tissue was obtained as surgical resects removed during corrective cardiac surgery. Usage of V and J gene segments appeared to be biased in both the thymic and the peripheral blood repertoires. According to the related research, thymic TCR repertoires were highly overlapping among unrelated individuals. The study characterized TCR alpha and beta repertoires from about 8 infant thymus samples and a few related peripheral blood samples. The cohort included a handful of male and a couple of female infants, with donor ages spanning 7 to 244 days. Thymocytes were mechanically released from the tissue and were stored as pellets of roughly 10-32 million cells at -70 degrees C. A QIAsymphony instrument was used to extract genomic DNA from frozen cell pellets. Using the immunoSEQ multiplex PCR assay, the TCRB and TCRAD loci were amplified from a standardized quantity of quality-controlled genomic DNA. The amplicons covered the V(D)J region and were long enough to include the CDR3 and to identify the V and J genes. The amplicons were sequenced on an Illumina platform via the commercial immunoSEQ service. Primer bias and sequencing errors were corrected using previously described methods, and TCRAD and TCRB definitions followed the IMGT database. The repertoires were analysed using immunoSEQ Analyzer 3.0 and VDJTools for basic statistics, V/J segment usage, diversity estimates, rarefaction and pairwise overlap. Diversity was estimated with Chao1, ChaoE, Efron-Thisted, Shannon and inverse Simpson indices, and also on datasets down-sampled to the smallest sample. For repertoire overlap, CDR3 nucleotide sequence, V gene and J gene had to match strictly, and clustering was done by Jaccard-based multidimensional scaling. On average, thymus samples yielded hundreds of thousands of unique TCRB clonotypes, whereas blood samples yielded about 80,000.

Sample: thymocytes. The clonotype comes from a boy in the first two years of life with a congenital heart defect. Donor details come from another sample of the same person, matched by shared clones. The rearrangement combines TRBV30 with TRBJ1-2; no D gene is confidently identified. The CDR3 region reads CAWNPGYYGYTF. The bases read TGTGCCTGGAATCCGGGATACTATGGCTACACCTTC.